The entry below describes one TCR beta chain. The antigen remains undetermined. The TCR beta CDR3 regions underwent amplification from RNA transcripts. RT-PCR was first run with HTBI primers, then multiplex PCR in a second round. A single record per CDR3 protein comes from TCRdb applying MiXCR to the multiplex PCR reads. This table holds 650,000 to 900,000 distinct CDR3 sequences, approximately 40% found once. CDR3 length: 14 amino acids. Germline CDR1 is DFQATT and CDR2 is SNEGSKA (reference sequence). The V gene end was trimmed by 5 bases and the J gene end by 11 bases; junction bases not matched to a gene: 12. The data were obtained in a study of Graves' ophthalmopathy and Graves' hyperthyroidism. Whole-study findings and limits: Researchers report that a 13-signature model separated ophthalmopathy from stable hyperthyroidism, posting less than 90% sensitivity and 75% to 84% specificity. Blood also held most thyroid clonotypes expanded above 0.001 frequency.

The chain has TRBV20-1 and TRBJ2-5; 12 positions match TRBD2. The sample taken for sequencing was peripheral blood. The sequence came from an adult man with Graves' ophthalmopathy. The DNA for the CDR3 is TGCAGTGCTGGACTAGCGGGGCCCGAAGATACGCAGTACTTC. It translates to CSAGLAGPEDTQYF.